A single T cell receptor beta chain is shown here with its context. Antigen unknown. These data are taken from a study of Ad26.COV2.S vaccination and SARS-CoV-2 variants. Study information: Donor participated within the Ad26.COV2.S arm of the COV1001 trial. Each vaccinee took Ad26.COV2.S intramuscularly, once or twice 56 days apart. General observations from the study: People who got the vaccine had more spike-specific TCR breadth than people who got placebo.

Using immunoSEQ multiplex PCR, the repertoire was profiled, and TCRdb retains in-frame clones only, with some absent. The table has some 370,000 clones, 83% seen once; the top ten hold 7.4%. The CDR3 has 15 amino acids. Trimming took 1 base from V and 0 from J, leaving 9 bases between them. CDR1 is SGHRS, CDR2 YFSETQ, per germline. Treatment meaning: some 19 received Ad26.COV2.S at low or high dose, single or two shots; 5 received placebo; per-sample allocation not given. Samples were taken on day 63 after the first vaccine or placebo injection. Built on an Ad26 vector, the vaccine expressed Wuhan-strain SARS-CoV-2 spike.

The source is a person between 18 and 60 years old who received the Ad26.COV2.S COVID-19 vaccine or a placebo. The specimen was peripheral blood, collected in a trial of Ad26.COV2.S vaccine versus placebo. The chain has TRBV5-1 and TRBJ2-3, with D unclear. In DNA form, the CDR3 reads TGCGCCAGCAGCTTGAAGCCATTTAGCACAGATACGCAGTATTTT. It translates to CASSLKPFSTDTQYF.